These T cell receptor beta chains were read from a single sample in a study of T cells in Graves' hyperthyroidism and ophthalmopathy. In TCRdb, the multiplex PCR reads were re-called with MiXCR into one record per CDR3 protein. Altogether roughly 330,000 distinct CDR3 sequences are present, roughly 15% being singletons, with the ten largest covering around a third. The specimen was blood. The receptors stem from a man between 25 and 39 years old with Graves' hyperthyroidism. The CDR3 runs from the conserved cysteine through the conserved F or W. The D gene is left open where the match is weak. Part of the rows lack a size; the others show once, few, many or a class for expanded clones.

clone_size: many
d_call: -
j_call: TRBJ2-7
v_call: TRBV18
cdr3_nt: TGTGCCTCCAAGTGGGATTTGGGCTACGAGCAGTACTTC
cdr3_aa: CASKWDLGYEQYF

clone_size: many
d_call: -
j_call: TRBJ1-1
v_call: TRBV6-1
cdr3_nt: TGTGCCAGCAGGGCGGGGGCCGACACTGAAGCTTTCTTT
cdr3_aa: CASRAGADTEAFF

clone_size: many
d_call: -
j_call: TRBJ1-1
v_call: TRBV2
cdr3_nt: TGTGCCAGCAGTGAGAGACCACAGAACACTGAAGCTTTCTTT
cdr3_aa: CASSERPQNTEAFF

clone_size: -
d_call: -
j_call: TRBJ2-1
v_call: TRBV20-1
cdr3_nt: TGCAGTGCTACACCAGGGGGGGGGGATGAGCAGTTCTTC
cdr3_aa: CSATPGGGDEQFF

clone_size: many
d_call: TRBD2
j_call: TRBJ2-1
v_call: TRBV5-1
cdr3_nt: TGCGCCAGCAGCCCTGTAGCGGGTTCTTACAATGAGCAGTTCTTC
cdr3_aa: CASSPVAGSYNEQFF

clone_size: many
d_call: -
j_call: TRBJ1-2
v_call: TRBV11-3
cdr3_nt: TGTGCCAGCAGCTTCGGGGAGGCCTATGGCTACACCTTC
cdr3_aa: CASSFGEAYGYTF

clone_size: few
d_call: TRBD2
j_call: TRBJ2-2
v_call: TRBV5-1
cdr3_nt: TGCGCCAGCAGCTCCCCGAGCGGGAGTGGGGCCGGGGAGCTGTTTTTT
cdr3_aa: CASSSPSGSGAGELFF

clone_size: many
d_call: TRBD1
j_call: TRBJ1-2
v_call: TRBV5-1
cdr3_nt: TGCGCCAGCAGCTTGTCGGGACAGCCGTACTATGGCTACACCTTC
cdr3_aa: CASSLSGQPYYGYTF

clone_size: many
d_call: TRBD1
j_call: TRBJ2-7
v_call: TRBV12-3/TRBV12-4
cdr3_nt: TGTGCCAGCAGTGAGGGGACAGGGGGGGAGCAGTACTTC
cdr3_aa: CASSEGTGGEQYF

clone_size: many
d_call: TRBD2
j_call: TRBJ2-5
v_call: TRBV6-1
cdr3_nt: TGTGCCAGCAGTGACCGTCTAGCGGGCTATGAGACCCAGTACTTC
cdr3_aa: CASSDRLAGYETQYF

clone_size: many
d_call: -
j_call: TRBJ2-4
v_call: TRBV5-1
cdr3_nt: TGCGCCAGCGGTCAGGGGCAAGCCAAAAACATTCAGTACTTC
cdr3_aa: CASGQGQAKNIQYF

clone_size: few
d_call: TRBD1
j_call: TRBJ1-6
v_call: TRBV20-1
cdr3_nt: TGCAGTGCTAGGGGGACAGCCGGTTCACCCCTCCACTTT
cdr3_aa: CSARGTAGSPLHF

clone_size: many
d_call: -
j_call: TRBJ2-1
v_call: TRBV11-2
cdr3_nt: TGTGCCAGCAGCGCTAGGCTGTCAGGGGACTACAATGAGCAGTTCTTC
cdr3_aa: CASSARLSGDYNEQFF

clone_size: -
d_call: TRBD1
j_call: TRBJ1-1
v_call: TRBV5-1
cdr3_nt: TGCGCCAGCAGCCGCCGGACAGGGGATATGAACACTGAAGCTTTCTTT
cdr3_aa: CASSRRTGDMNTEAFF

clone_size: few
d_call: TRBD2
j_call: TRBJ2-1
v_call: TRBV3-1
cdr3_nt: TGTGCCAGCAGCCCAACCGGGACTAGCGGGAGGGCCCTTTACAATGAGCAGTTCTTC
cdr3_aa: CASSPTGTSGRALYNEQFF

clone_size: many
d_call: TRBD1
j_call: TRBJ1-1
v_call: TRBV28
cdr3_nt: TGTGCCAGCAGTAGGGGGCGGGTAGACACTGAAGCTTTCTTT
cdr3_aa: CASSRGRVDTEAFF

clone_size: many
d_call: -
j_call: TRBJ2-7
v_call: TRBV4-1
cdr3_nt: TGCGCCAGCAGCCCAGCCAGGGGGGTTTACTACGAGCAGTACTTC
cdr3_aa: CASSPARGVYYEQYF

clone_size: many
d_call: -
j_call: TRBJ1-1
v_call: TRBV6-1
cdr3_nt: TGTGCCAGCATGGAGAGTGGTCGGTGGGACACTGAAGCTTTCTTT
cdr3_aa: CASMESGRWDTEAFF

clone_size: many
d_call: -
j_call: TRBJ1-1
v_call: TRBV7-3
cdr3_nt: TGTGCCAGCAGCTCCAACGGGAAGAACACTGAAGCTTTCTTT
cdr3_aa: CASSSNGKNTEAFF

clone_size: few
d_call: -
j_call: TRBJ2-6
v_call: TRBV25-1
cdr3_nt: TGTGCCAGCAGCGAAATCGGACGGAGCTCTGGGGCCAACGTCCTGACTTTC
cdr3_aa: CASSEIGRSSGANVLTF

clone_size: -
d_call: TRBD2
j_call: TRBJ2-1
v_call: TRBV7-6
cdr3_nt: TGTGCCAGCAGCTTAACGCGGGAGGCCCGTTACAATGAGCAGTTCTTC
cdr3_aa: CASSLTREARYNEQFF

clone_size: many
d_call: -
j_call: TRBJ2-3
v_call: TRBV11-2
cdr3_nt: TGTGCCAGCACCTCTGCATTAGATACGCAGTATTTT
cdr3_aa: CASTSALDTQYF

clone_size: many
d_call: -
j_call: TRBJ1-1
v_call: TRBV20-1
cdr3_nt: TGCAGTGCTCCTGAGATGGGGAACACTGAAGCTTTCTTT
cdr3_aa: CSAPEMGNTEAFF

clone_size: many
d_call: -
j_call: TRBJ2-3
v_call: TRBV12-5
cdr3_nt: TGTGCTAGTGGTTTGGTACTTGGGGATACGCAGTATTTT
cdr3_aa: CASGLVLGDTQYF

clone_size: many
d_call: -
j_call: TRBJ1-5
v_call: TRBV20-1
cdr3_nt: TGCAGTGCTAGAGATCGGGGTAGCAATCAGCCCCAGCATTTT
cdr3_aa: CSARDRGSNQPQHF